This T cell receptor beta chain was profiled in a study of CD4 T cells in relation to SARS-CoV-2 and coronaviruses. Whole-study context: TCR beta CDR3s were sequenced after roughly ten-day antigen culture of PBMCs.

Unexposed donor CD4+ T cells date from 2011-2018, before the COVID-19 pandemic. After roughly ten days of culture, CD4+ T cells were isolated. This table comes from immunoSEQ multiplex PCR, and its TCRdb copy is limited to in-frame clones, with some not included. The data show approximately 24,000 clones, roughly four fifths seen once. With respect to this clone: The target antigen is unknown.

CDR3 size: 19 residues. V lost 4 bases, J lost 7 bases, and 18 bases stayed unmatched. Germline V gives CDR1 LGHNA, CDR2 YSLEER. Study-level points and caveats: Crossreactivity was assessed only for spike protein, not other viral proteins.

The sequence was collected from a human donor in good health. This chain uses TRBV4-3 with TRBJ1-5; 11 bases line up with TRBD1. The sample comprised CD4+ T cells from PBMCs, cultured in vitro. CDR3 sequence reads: CASSPPSPGQGVVYQPQHF. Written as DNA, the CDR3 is TGCGCCAGCAGCCCCCCGTCGCCGGGACAGGGGGTCGTCTACCAGCCCCAGCATTTT.